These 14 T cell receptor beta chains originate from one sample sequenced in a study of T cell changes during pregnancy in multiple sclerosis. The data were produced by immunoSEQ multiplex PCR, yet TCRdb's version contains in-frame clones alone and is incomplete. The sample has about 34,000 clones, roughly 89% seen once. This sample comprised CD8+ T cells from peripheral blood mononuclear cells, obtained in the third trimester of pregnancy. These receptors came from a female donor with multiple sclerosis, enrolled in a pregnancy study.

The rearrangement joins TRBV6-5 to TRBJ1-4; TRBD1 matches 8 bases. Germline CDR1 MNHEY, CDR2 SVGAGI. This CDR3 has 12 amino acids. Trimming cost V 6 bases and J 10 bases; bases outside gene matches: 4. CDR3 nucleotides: TGTGCCAGCAGCCGGGACAGGAGAAAACTGTTTTTT. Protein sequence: CASSRDRRKLFF.

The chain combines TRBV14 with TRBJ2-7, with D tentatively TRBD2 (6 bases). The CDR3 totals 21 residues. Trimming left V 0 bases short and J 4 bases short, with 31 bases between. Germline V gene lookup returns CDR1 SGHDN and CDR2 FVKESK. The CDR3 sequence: CASSQDLTGRNRRGWAYEQYF. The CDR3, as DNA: TGTGCCAGCAGCCAAGATCTCACAGGTCGAAATCGACGGGGGTGGGCTTACGAGCAGTACTTC.

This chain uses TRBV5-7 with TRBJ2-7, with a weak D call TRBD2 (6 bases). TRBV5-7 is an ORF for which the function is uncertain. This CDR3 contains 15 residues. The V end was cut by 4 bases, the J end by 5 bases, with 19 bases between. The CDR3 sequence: CASSVPKGAGHEQYF. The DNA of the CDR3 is TGTGCCAGCAGCGTCCCCAAAGGAGCGGGCCACGAGCAGTACTTC.

CDR3 in DNA: TGCGCCAGCAGCTACTTCCTGGGGGCCTTTCAAGAGGAAACCAATGAGCAGTTCTTC. This sequence encodes CASSYFLGAFQEETNEQFF. The V call is TRBV4-3, the J call TRBJ2-1; possible D gene TRBD1, 6 bases. V lost 5 bases to trimming and J lost 6 bases, with 29 bases between them. Germline V gives CDR1 LGHNA, CDR2 YSLEER. This CDR3 has 19 amino acids.

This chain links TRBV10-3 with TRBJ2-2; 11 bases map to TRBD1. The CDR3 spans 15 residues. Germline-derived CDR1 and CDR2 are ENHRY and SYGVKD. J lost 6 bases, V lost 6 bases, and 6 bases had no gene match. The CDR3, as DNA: TGTGCCATCAGGCTGGACAGGGGGCGCCCCGGGGAGCTGTTTTTT. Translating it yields CAIRLDRGRPGELFF.

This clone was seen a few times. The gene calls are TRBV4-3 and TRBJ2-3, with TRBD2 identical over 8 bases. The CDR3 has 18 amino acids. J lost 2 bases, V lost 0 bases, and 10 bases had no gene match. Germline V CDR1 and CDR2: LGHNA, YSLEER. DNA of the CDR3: TGCGCCAGCAGCCAAGAAGAGACTAGCGCGGAATTCACAGATACGCAGTATTTT. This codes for CASSQEETSAEFTDTQYF.

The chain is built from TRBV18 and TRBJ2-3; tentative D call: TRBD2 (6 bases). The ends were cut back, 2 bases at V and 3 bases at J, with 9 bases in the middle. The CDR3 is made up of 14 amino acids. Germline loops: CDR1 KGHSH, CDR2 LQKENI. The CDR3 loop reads CASSPGRLTDTQYF. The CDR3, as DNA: TGTGCCAGCTCACCAGGGAGGTTGACAGATACGCAGTATTTT.

The CDR3 coding sequence is TGTGCCAGCAGCCCGCGAACTGGAGCACCCGAGCAGTACTTC. Amino acids: CASSPRTGAPEQYF. V gene TRBV9 combines with J gene TRBJ2-7, with D unresolved. The germline V gene encodes CDR1 SGDLS and CDR2 YYNGEE. The germline V and J ends were trimmed by 4 bases and 6 bases, with 17 bases remaining between them. CDR3 length equals 14 residues.

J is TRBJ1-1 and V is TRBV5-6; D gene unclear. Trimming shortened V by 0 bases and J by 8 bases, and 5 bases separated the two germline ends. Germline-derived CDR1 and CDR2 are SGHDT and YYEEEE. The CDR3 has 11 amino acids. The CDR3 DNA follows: TGTGCCAGCAGCTTGGGGGCCGAAGCTTTCTTT. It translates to CASSLGAEAFF.

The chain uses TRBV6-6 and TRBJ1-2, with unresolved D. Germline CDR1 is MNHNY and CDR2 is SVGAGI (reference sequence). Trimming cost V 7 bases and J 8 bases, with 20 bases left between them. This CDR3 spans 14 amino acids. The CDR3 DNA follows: TGTGCCAGCAATTTTGTGGAGAACGCGCGGGGCTACACCTTC. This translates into CASNFVENARGYTF.

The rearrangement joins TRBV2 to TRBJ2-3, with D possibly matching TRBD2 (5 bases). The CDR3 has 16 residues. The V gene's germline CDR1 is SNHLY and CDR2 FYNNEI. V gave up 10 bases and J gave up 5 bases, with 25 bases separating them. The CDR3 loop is CATQLKDGSAGDTQYF. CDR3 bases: TGTGCCACACAGCTTAAGGACGGGTCCGCGGGAGATACGCAGTATTTT.

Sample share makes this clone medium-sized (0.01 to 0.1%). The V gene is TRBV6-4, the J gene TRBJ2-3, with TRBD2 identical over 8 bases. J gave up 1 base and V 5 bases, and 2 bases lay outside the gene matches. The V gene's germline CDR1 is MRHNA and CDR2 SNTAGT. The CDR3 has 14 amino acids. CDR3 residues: CASSQAGGTDTQYF. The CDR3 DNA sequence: TGTGCCAGCAGTCAAGCGGGGGGCACAGATACGCAGTATTTT.

This chain's CDR3 is CASSSSTSGGPSTDTQYF. The CDR3 nucleotides read TGTGCCAGCAGCTCATCGACTAGCGGGGGGCCTAGCACAGATACGCAGTATTTT. The rearrangement uses TRBV7-9 and TRBJ2-3; 13 bases match TRBD2. The CDR3 totals 18 residues. J gave up 0 bases and V 4 bases, and 7 bases lay outside the gene matches. Germline CDR1 and CDR2: SEHNR and FQNEAQ (reference sequence). Based on the CDR3 plus reference TRBV7-9 and TRBJ2-3, the full variable domain is DTGVSQNPRHKITKRGQNVTFRCDPISEHNRLYWYRQTLGQGPEFLTYFQNEAQLEKSRLLSDRFSAERPKGSFSTLEIQRTEQGDSAMYLCASSSSTSGGPSTDTQYFGPGTRLTVL.

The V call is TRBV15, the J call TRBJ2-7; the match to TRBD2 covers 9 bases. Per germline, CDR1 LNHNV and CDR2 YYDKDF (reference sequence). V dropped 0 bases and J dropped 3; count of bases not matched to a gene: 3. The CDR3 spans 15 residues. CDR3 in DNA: TGTGCCACCAGCAGAGATAGCGGGGGCAGCTACGAGCAGTACTTC. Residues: CATSRDSGGSYEQYF.